This T cell receptor (beta chain) was obtained from a study of immune evolution from preneoplasia to lung adenocarcinoma. Measured with immunoSEQ multiplex PCR; TCRdb has only the in-frame clones, and not every one. Among 5,800 or so clones listed, around 81% were seen once. Study-level results: Normal lung had highest clonality; later lesions appeared denser, more diverse. Normal lung had the highest top T cell clone frequencies.

Patient tissue came from resections in Japan or China, 2014–2017. Concerning this clone itself: The antigen is undetermined.

V shed 1 base and J 7 bases; nucleotides not matched to a gene: 6. The CDR3 totals 15 residues. CDR1 is MNHEY and CDR2 is SMNVEV in the germline V gene (reference sequence). Material: FFPE normal lung tissue adjacent to the tumor. The origin of this receptor is a person between 50 and 69 years old with lung adenocarcinoma. The chain uses TRBV27 and TRBJ2-1; 8 bases match TRBD2. In DNA form, the CDR3 reads TGTGCCAGCAGTTTATTAGGGACTAGAGGTAATGAGCAGTTCTTC. This codes for CASSLLGTRGNEQFF.